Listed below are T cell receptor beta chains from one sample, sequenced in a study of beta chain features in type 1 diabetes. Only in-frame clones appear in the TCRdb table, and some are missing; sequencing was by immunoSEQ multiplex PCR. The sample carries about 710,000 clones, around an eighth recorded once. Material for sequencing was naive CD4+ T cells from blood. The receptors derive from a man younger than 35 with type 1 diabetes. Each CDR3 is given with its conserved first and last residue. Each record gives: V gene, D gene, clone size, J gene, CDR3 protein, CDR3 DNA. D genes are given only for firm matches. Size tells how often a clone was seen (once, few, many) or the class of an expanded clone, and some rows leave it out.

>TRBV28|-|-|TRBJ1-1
CASQDGRTTEAFF
TGTGCCAGCCAGGACGGAAGGACGACTGAAGCTTTCTTT
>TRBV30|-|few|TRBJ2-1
CAWMPSSNEQFF
TGTGCCTGGATGCCTAGTTCCAATGAGCAGTTCTTC
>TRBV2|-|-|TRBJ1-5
CASSEALLTSNQPQHF
TGTGCCAGCAGTGAAGCTTTATTGACTAGCAATCAGCCCCAGCATTTT
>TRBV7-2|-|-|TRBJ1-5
CASSPQASNQPQHF
TGTGCCAGCAGCCCCCAGGCCTCTAATCAGCCCCAGCATTTT
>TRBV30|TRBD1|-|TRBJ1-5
CAWRGTGGHHF
TGTGCCTGGAGAGGGACAGGGGGCCATCATTTT
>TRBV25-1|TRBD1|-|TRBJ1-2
CASSEDRDRGPYGYTF
TGTGCCAGCAGTGAAGATAGGGACAGGGGACCTTATGGCTACACCTTC
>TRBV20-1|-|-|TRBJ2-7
CSAIYLYEQYF
TGCAGTGCCATATACCTATACGAGCAGTACTTC
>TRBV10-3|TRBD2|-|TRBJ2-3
CAIRTSGSSPTDTQYF
TGTGCCATCAGGACTAGCGGGAGCTCTCCCACAGATACGCAGTATTTT
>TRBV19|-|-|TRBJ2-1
CASRPSDSSSYNEQFF
TGTGCCAGTAGACCGAGCGACAGCAGCTCCTACAATGAGCAGTTCTTC
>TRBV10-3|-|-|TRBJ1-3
CAIRDGTASGNTIYF
TGTGCCATCAGGGACGGGACGGCCTCTGGAAACACCATATATTTT
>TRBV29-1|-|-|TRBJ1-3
CSVLGNTIYF
TGCAGCGTTCTAGGAAACACCATATATTTT
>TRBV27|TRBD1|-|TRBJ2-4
CASSSWDRDIQYF
TGTGCCAGCAGTTCATGGGACAGGGACATTCAGTACTTC
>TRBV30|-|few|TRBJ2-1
CAWSVSTYNEQFF
TGTGCCTGGAGTGTATCCACCTACAATGAGCAGTTCTTC
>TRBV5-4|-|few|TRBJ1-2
CASSLMSGINYGYTF
TGTGCCAGCAGCTTAATGTCCGGAATTAACTATGGCTACACCTTC
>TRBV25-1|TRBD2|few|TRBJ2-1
CASSEFPREREGWEQFF
TGTGCCAGCAGTGAATTCCCCCGGGAACGGGAGGGCTGGGAGCAGTTCTTC
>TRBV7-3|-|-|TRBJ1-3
CASSESGGSSSGNTIYF
TGTGCCAGCAGCGAGTCCGGGGGCTCAAGCTCTGGAAACACCATATATTTT
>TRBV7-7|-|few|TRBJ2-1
CASSQTQYNEQFF
TGTGCTAGCAGCCAAACCCAGTACAATGAGCAGTTCTTC
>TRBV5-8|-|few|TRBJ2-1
CASSLTGRRNEQFF
TGTGCCAGCAGCTTGACTGGGCGACGCAATGAGCAGTTCTTC
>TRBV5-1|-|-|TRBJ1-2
CASSLGQVSGYTF
TGCGCCAGCAGCTTGGGACAGGTCTCTGGCTACACCTTC
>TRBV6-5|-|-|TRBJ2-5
CASSYSSWETQYF
TGTGCCAGCAGTTACTCATCCTGGGAGACCCAGTACTTC
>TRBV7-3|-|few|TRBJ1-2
CASSSVYGYTF
TGTGCCAGCAGCTCCGTCTATGGCTACACCTTC
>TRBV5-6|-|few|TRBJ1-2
CASSFYQGYGYTF
TGTGCCAGCAGCTTTTACCAGGGCTATGGCTACACCTTC
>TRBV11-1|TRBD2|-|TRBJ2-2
CASRSPPGGRLTGELFF
TGTGCCAGCAGATCCCCACCGGGAGGCAGGTTAACCGGGGAGCTGTTTTTT
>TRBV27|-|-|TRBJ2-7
CASSFRDSSYEQYF
TGTGCCAGCAGTTTTAGAGATTCCTCCTACGAGCAGTACTTC
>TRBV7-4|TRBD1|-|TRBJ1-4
CASSLETWDRSNEKLFF
TGTGCCAGCAGCTTAGAAACCTGGGACAGGTCTAATGAAAAACTGTTTTTT
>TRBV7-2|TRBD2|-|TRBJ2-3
CASSLALAGVADTQYF
TGTGCCAGCAGCTTAGCTCTAGCGGGAGTAGCAGATACGCAGTATTTT
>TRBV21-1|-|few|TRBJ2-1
CASSKDGGGQGYNEQFF
TGTGCCAGCAGCAAGGACGGAGGAGGACAGGGCTACAATGAGCAGTTCTTC
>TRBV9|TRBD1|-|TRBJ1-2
CASSVTGAYYGYTF
TGTGCCAGCAGCGTAACAGGGGCGTACTATGGCTACACCTTC
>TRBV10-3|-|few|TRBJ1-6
CAIMDGNSPLHF
TGTGCCATCATGGACGGTAATTCACCCCTCCACTTT
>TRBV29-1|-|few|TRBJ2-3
CSVEGGAGVDTQYF
TGCAGCGTTGAAGGAGGGGCCGGGGTGGATACGCAGTATTTT
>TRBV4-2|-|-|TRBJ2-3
CASSQELTNRYTDTQYF
TGTGCCAGCAGCCAAGAGTTGACAAACAGATACACAGATACGCAGTATTTT
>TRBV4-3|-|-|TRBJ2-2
CASSLMSSTGELFF
TGCGCCAGCAGCCTAATGTCCAGTACCGGGGAGCTGTTTTTT
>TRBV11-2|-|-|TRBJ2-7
CASRRTRFYEQYF
TGTGCCAGCAGAAGGACCAGGTTCTACGAGCAGTACTTC
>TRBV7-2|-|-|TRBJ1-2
CASSPDGANYGYTF
TGTGCCAGCAGCCCGGACGGAGCTAACTATGGCTACACCTTC
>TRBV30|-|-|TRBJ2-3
CAWSQSQDTQYF
TGTGCCTGGAGTCAATCTCAGGATACGCAGTATTTT
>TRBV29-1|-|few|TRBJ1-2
CSVAPVSYGYTF
TGCAGCGTTGCACCGGTCAGCTATGGCTACACCTTC
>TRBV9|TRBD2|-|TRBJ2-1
CASSATSGRTYNEQFF
TGTGCCAGCAGCGCAACTAGCGGGAGAACCTACAATGAGCAGTTCTTC
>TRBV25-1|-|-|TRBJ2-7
CASSRATYEQYF
TGTGCCAGCAGTCGAGCGACCTACGAGCAGTACTTC
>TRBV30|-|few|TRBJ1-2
CAWPGPGGYGYTF
TGTGCCTGGCCCGGGCCCGGGGGCTATGGCTACACCTTC
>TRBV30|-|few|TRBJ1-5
CAWSGLDSRDQPQHF
TGTGCCTGGAGTGGCTTGGACAGCAGAGATCAGCCCCAGCATTTT